Detailed here is one TCR beta chain. There are a few counts of this clone. What this receptor recognizes is not known. No base quality information exists; no much larger clone differs at one position. The germline ends are 5 bases apart after V is trimmed by 3 bases and J by 5 bases. Looking up the germline V gene yields CDR1 SGHTA and CDR2 FQGNSA. The CDR3, from cysteine to phenylalanine, totals 12 residues. The kept DNA is CDR3 alone, 36 bases in frame from the first base. The source of the sample is a study of cytomegalovirus exposure and HLA in healthy donors (dated by TCRdb to about 2017). Regarding the complete study: An earlier analysis of roughly 500 of the donors reported roughly 270 Gb of sequence data and more than 90 million unique TCR beta sequences from some 180 million T cells. An early release that covered about 600 HLA-typed donors contained around 300 gigabases of sequencing data and 80 million or so unique TCR sequences. The genetic ancestry cluster associated with self-reported Caucasian donors included 81% of the 300 to 450 genotyped donors. The study aimed to test whether cataloging public T cell receptors could reveal signatures of past pathogen exposure. The T cell repertoires of under 700 subjects were profiled by immunosequencing and related to cytomegalovirus serostatus. Along with the approximately 700-subject first cohort, a separate validation cohort of roughly 110 different subjects was used. High-throughput TCR immunosequencing, statistical association of individual TCRs with disease status, and machine learning were combined to predict cytomegalovirus infection status. To study patterns of TCR occurrence, a later analysis re-analyzed previously published TCR beta repertoires from 700 or so donors and added high-resolution HLA genotyping. Rather than drawing on any new phenotypic data, the later analysis identified candidate immune exposures from TCR beta sequences and the way those sequences occurred across donors. In an earlier analysis of roughly 600 of the donors, high-throughput TCR beta sequencing was used to judge whether each TCR beta V gene segment behaved as functional or pseudogenic. Donor age, sex, ethnicity and CMV serostatus were compiled together with the repertoire data. A later genetic analysis used genome-wide SNP genotypes for about 55% of the 666 donors, treating that subset as a discovery cohort. All discovery cohort repertoires had been generated on a single sequencing platform. Both class I and class II loci were covered by HLA typing, at four-digit resolution. The number of typed donors differed by locus: roughly 629-640 for A, B, C, DRB1 and DQB1; 500 to 550 for DQA1; approximately 610 for DPA1; and 400 to 480 for DPB1. Because of strong linkage in the cohort, five DR-DQ haplotypes were treated as single units for association and clustering. Among about 400 genotyped donors of the cohort, an average of approximately 240,000 unique TCR beta nucleotide sequences was sequenced per donor, of which about 20% were non-productive. Overall study outcomes, separate from this receptor: A total of 150 to 200 TCR beta chains were listed by the study as associated with cytomegalovirus. A few of the identified cytomegalovirus-associated TCR beta chains were confirmed in vitro to be specific for cytomegalovirus antigens. The authors suggested that the approach could potentially be extended to other disease states and immunological phenotypes. Sequencing depth was assumed to be roughly uniform across donors in the presence/absence analyses, though that assumption may not hold. Assigning TCR associations to individual alleles was difficult when HLA alleles, especially DR and DQ, strongly co-occurred. Across donors, most TCR sequences were observed very rarely, whereas some public TCRs were present in many individuals. An earlier analysis of 587 of the donors showed that most TCR beta V segments appeared in productive rearrangements either about 87% or about 30% of the time, which broadly matched IMGT annotations. The earlier analysis of fewer than 750 of the donors excluded 15 to 20 rarely observed V segments, including chromosome 9 orphons, because counts were too low. According to a later analysis, most CMV-associated TCR beta chains appeared to be HLA-restricted, and the HLA associations seemed to be driven largely by CMV exposure. According to a later analysis, TCR association rates differed among HLA loci, with DRB1 alleles showing the most associated TCRs and HLA-C alleles showing the fewest. Cytomegalovirus status was reported to be diagnosed by the classifier with high specificity and sensitivity in both the original and validation cohorts. For the cohort, immune exposure information was limited to CMV serostatus. In a later genetic analysis, a missense DCLRE1C variant was associated with V-gene and J-gene trimming of TCR beta chains, and the association was replicated in an independent cohort. This cohort had only TCR beta chains sequenced, and the lack of alpha or paired-chain data limited which features could be detected. According to a later genetic analysis, donors in an Asian-associated ancestry cluster had fewer N-insertions in productive TCRs than the approximately 610-donor mean. A later analysis found that HLA-associated TCR beta chains were more clonally expanded and had lower generation probabilities than equally common non-associated chains. Correlated functional status among segregating V segments might reflect linkage disequilibrium, but an unknown experimental factor could not be ruled out. The 87-base-pair reads could not distinguish some IMGT-functional V segments, including TRBV6-2 and TRBV6-3, so those segments were excluded. Because HLA typing was missing for some donors at each locus, association tests included only the typed subset. The sequencing pipeline was judged likely to have produced a cluster of highly shared sequence variants as a technical artifact. At a false discovery rate of 0.05, a later analysis linked approximately 18,000 TCR beta sequences to specific HLA alleles. In a later analysis, several top co-occurrence clusters were reported to appear linked to parvovirus B19, influenza, CMV and Epstein-Barr virus. A further reported finding was that TCR beta sequences accurately predicted the HLA-A and HLA-B alleles for most subjects in the first cohort.

In total, roughly 670 healthy bone marrow donors made up the cohort. At the time of sampling, every cohort member was nominally healthy, though immune exposures that went unrecorded were likely present. The donor was CMV seronegative and belonged to the group of 380 or so seronegative cohort members. Each donor provided a peripheral blood sample, and peripheral blood mononuclear cells were used for TCR beta sequencing. Genomic DNA was extracted from the blood cell samples with the Qiagen DNeasy Blood Extraction Kit. Library method: the immunoSEQ multiplex PCR assay. A mixture of 60 forward primers for TCR Vbeta segments and 13 reverse primers for TCR Jbeta segments was used in the multiplex PCR. Amplification of the CDR3 region of rearranged TCR beta genes was performed with a multiplex PCR assay on genomic DNA. On the Illumina HiSeq System, the amplified TCR beta libraries were sequenced as 87-base-pair reads. The study's own analysis went as follows. A later analysis tallied some 79 million unique TCR beta chains across the 610 or so repertoires, and about 10 million of those chains were shared by two or more donors. Raw reads were error-corrected and collapsed into unique sequences by a nearest-neighbor algorithm in which closely related sequences were merged to remove PCR and sequencing errors. CDR3 sequences were aligned to IMGT reference sequences to assign V, D and J gene segments. For a sequence to be retained, a match of at least six nucleotides to both a V gene segment and a J gene segment was required. Rearrangements were called productive when the CDR3 lacked stop codons and stayed in frame with V and J; all others were non-productive. Following IMGT convention, CDR3 was defined as the stretch from the second conserved V-encoded cysteine to the conserved J-encoded phenylalanine. The earlier analysis of roughly 590 of the donors excluded sequences that lacked an unambiguous match to a single V gene segment. An earlier analysis of fewer than 750 of the donors called V segments functional above 56.7% productive rearrangements and segregating when the between-donor standard deviation exceeded 5%. A statistical classification framework was built for diagnosing cytomegalovirus status from the catalog of TCR beta chain sequences. A later analysis assigned V and J genes by comparing TCR nucleotide sequences with IMGT/GENE-DB human TR gene sequences. Using the TCRdist pipeline, a later analysis assigned CDR3 sequences along with most-parsimonious VDJ recombination scenarios. A later analysis defined each TCR beta chain by its CDR3 amino acid sequence plus V-gene family, and excluded reads lacking a unique V-gene family. As a way to deal with suspected cross-contamination and a sequencing artifact, a later analysis dropped more than 500 nucleotide sequences that were highly shared and had low generation probability. In a later analysis, a clonal expansion index was calculated for each public chain from normalized within-repertoire ranks of inferred template counts. Generation probabilities in a later analysis came from a VDJ recombination model fitted to out-of-frame rearrangements, and those results were checked against IGoR. Hypergeometric tests were used in a later analysis to score TCR-TCR, TCR-HLA and TCR-CMV co-occurrence, with a repertoire-size bias correction applied to the TCR pairs. False discovery rates were estimated in a later analysis by permuting HLA or CMV assignments 20 times. A later analysis grouped co-occurring TCRs with DBSCAN, adding TCRdist sequence similarity when clustering within HLA-allele-positive subsets. Repertoires with fewer than 30,000 or more than 120,000 public chains, plus five repertoires with anomalous nucleotide sharing, were excluded from co-occurrence clustering. TCRdb carries this immuneACCESS record with in-frame sequences only. Its versions omit some clonotypes, under half of them owing to an unresolved V gene in the studies checked, with the rest unexplained. V and J calls and clone size are given by that table; D and trimming were obtained from the DNA. The sample includes 50,000 to 60,000 clones, with approximately 78% observed a single time. The ten most abundant clones make up approximately 1.4% of the sample.

Here the chain combines TRBV7-2 and TRBJ1-5; the D gene identity is not certain. The sequence derives from a female donor in good health and CMV-seronegative. Sequencing was carried out using PBMCs. For the CDR3, the sequence is CASSFADQPQHF. The nucleotide sequence reads as follows: TGTGCCAGCAGCTTCGCGGATCAGCCCCAGCATTTT.